The 8 T cell receptor beta chains reported below all come from one sample, sequenced in a study of cytomegalovirus exposure and HLA in healthy donors. Primers: 60 Vbeta forward and 13 Jbeta reverse. The assay was immunoSEQ multiplex PCR, and TCRdb's table has in-frame clones only and misses some. The sample carries 35,000 to 40,000 clones, 66% recorded once. Specimen: PBMCs. The receptors originated from a man aged 45-65 years in good health and CMV-seropositive.

V and J are TRBV5-1 and TRBJ1-1; D gene ambiguous. Per germline, CDR1 SGHRS and CDR2 YFSETQ. V was trimmed by 0 bases and J by 2 bases, leaving 5 bases between them. There are 13 residues in the CDR3. CDR3 protein: CASSLGDNTEAFF. The CDR3 bases are TGCGCCAGCAGCTTGGGAGATAACACTGAAGCTTTCTTT.

The rearrangement links TRBV30 to TRBJ1-4; 7 nucleotides match TRBD1. J gave up 1 base and V 4 bases, and 3 bases lay outside the gene matches. The CDR3 has 14 amino acids. Germline V lookup: CDR1 GTSNPN, CDR2 SVGIG (reference sequence). The CDR3 DNA reads TGTGCCTGGAACCGACAGGGAACTAATGAAAAACTGTTTTTT. This codes for CAWNRQGTNEKLFF.

This clone has a handful of counts. The rearrangement uses TRBV5-1 and TRBJ2-5; 7 nucleotides line up with TRBD1. The J segment lost 3 bases and the V segment lost 4 bases, leaving 3 bases of the junction unmatched. This CDR3 is 13 amino acids long. Germline-derived CDR1 and CDR2 are SGHRS and YFSETQ. The CDR3 bases are TGCGCCAGCAGCCCTACAGGGGAAGAGACCCAGTACTTC. Translating gives CASSPTGEETQYF.

The chain couples TRBV7-7 to TRBJ2-3; no definite D call. The V end lost 4 bases, the J end lost 2 bases, and 7 bases lay between the germline ends. This CDR3 spans 13 amino acids. Germline CDR1 reads SSHAT; CDR2 reads FNYEAQ (reference sequence). The CDR3 sequence: CASSSVITDTQYF. The DNA for the CDR3 is TGTGCCAGCAGCTCCGTTATCACAGATACGCAGTATTTT.

This rearrangement joins TRBV7-8 to TRBJ2-4; 8 positions match TRBD2. The length of the CDR3 is 15 residues. Germline loops: CDR1 SGHVS, CDR2 FQNEAQ. V was pared by 2 bases and J by 8 bases, with 8 bases of the junction left unmatched. Here the CDR3 DNA reads TGTGCCAGCAGCTTACGGGGGGGACCGGGGGACATTCAGTACTTC. Translated: CASSLRGGPGDIQYF.

The V gene is TRBV4-2, the J gene TRBJ2-3; 16 positions agree with TRBD2. The germline CDR1 and CDR2 sequences are LGHNA and YNFKEQ. This CDR3 comprises 18 residues. Germline trimming cut 4 bases from V and 5 bases from J; bases unmatched to any gene: 9. As DNA, the CDR3 is TGTGCCAGCAGCCCTTCGGGACTAGCGGGGGGGCGAAAAGATACGCAGTATTTT. Its protein is CASSPSGLAGGRKDTQYF.

The J gene is TRBJ1-4, the V gene TRBV7-9; 8 nucleotides align to TRBD1. V dropped 5 bases and J dropped 8; count of bases not matched to a gene: 4. CDR3 length: 13 residues. The germline V gene has CDR1 SEHNR and CDR2 FQNEAQ (reference sequence). The DNA of the CDR3 is TGTGCCAGCAGCATCCGACAGGGGGAAAAACTGTTTTTT. As protein: CASSIRQGEKLFF.

The CDR3 DNA reads TGTGCCAGCAGCATTTGGACAGGGGAAAACATTCAGTACTTC. Protein product: CASSIWTGENIQYF. This sequence joins TRBV11-2 and TRBJ2-4, with 9 bases lining up with TRBD1. Germline trimming cut 5 bases from V and 5 bases from J; bases unmatched to any gene: 4. CDR1 SGHAT and CDR2 FQNNGV come from the germline V gene. This CDR3 comprises 14 residues.